Presented here are 5 T cell receptor beta chains from one specimen sequenced in a study of beta chain features in type 1 diabetes. Sequenced material consisted of expressed TCRB transcripts (all of the isolated RNA was reverse transcribed). The table came from immunoSEQ multiplex PCR; TCRdb's copy has only in-frame clones and leaves some out. This sample has hundreds of thousands of clones, with approximately 9.9% found just once. The sequenced sample was naive CD4+ T cells from blood. The receptors here all came from a woman aged 25 to 39 in good health.

The chain employs TRBV29-1 and TRBJ2-7, with 8 bases fitting TRBD2. V gave up 7 bases and J gave up 6 bases; unmatched junction bases: 8. This CDR3 has 12 residues. Germline V gives CDR1 SQVTM, CDR2 ANQGSEA. CDR3 DNA sequence: TGCAGCGCCCAGCGGGGGAGGGGCGAGCAGTACTTC. Translated, it gives CSAQRGRGEQYF.

This clone was seen more than once but under ten times. The V gene is TRBV7-2, the J gene TRBJ1-5; D possibly corresponds to TRBD1 (6 bases). There are 13 residues in the CDR3. V shed 0 bases and J shed 11 bases, with 11 bases lying between them. Per germline, CDR1 SGHTA and CDR2 FQGNSA. This CDR3 reads CASSLAGARAQHF. As DNA, the CDR3 is TGTGCCAGCAGCTTAGCGGGGGCAAGGGCCCAGCATTTT.

This clone was recorded a few times. The gene calls are TRBV28 and TRBJ1-4; tentatively, D is TRBD1 (6 bases). V gave up 3 bases and J gave up 7 bases, with 15 bases separating them. Germline V gene data show CDR1 as MDHEN and CDR2 as SYDVKM. CDR3 length: 15 residues. For the CDR3, the DNA is TGTGCCAGCAGTTTCAACTCTCCCAGGGGTGAAAAACTGTTTTTT. It yields the protein CASSFNSPRGEKLFF. The complete variable domain, with remaining parts taken from reference TRBV28 and TRBJ1-4, reads DVKVTQSSRYLVKRTGEKVFLECVQDMDHENMFWYRQDPGLGLRLIYFSYDVKMKEKGDIPEGYSVSREKKERFSLILESASTNQTSMYLCASSFNSPRGEKLFFGSGTQLSVL.

This clone appeared a few times. CDR3 nucleotides: TGCAGCGTGAACCGGGCGGGAGGCAATGAGCAGTTCTTC. Its translation: CSVNRAGGNEQFF. The J gene is TRBJ2-1, the V gene TRBV29-1, with 8 bases fitting TRBD2. Germline CDR1 SQVTM, CDR2 ANQGSEA. V gave up 6 bases and J gave up 6 bases; unmatched junction bases: 7. The CDR3 consists of 13 residues.

This clone was recorded a few times. The conserved phenylalanine or tryptophan normally closing the CDR3 is absent here, so this likely arose from a read error. It is unclear where the CDR3 begins or ends on the DNA, so no DNA is shown, and the CDR3 is as TCRdb lists it. The chain combines TRBV14 with TRBJ1-1; the table names TRBD1, a call not compared with the DNA. From germline, CDR1 is SGHDN and CDR2 FVKESK. The CDR3 region is 12 residues in length, termini included. This CDR3 reads CASSQGRGRFFI.